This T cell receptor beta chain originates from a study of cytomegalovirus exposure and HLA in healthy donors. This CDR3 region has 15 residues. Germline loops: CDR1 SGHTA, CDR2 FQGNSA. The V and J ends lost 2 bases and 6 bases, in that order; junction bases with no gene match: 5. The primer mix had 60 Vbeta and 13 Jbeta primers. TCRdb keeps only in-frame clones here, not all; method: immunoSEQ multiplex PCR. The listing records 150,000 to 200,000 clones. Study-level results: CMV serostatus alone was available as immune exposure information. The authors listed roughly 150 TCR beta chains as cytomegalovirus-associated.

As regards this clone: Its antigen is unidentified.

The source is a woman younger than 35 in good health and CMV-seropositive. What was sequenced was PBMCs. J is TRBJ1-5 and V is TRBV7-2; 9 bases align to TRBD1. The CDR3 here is CASSLWGQGVQPQHF. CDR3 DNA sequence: TGTGCCAGCAGCTTATGGGGACAGGGCGTTCAGCCCCAGCATTTT.